The 20 T cell receptor beta chains in this list originate from one sample, sequenced in a study of blood T cell repertoires in COVID-19. The method was immunoSEQ multiplex PCR; TCRdb's version includes in-frame clones alone and lacks a portion of them. The data show hundreds of thousands of clones, around four fifths seen once. What was sequenced was peripheral blood. These receptors originate from a man in his thirties or forties with active or convalescent COVID-19.

Only one count was recorded for this clone. This sequence joins TRBV25-1 and TRBJ2-1, with 10 bases matching TRBD2. Germline V CDR1 and CDR2: MGHDK, SYGVNS. V was clipped by 5 bases and J by 7 bases; unmatched bases: 17. The CDR3 covers 18 residues. CDR3 sequence (DNA): TGTGCCAGCAGTCCCTCGGGGCAGCGGGAGGGCCTAGGTAATGAGCAGTTCTTC. This codes for CASSPSGQREGLGNEQFF. Supplemented by reference TRBV25-1 and TRBJ2-1, the full variable domain reads EADIYQTPRYLVIGTGKKITLECSQTMGHDKMYWYQQDPGMELHLIHYSYGVNSTEKGDLSSESTVSRIRTEHFPLTLESARPSHTSQYLCASSPSGQREGLGNEQFFGPGTRLTVL.

In regard to this clone: Other nucleotide sequences from this sample produce the same CDR3. V gene TRBV6-5 combines with J gene TRBJ1-2; D is uncertain. Germline V gene sequence: CDR1 MNHEY, CDR2 SVGAGI. Deletions cut 3 bases from V and 7 bases from J, with 9 bases between. CDR3 size: 12 residues. Here the CDR3 DNA reads TGTGCCAGCAGTTATAGGGAGGGTGGCTACACCTTC. Translation gives CASSYREGGYTF.

V usage is TRBV5-4 and J usage is TRBJ1-2; 7 positions match TRBD1. V shed 4 bases, J shed 6 bases, and the junction held 6 bases outside the gene matches. Germline V gene data show CDR1 as SGHNT and CDR2 as YYREEE (reference sequence). The CDR3 has 13 amino acids. The CDR3, as DNA: TGTGCCAGCAGCCCCGGGACAGACGATGGCTACACCTTC. It is translated as CASSPGTDDGYTF.

The V gene is TRBV7-2, the J gene TRBJ2-1, with D maybe TRBD2 (6 bases). Germline CDR1 and CDR2: SGHTA and FQGNSA. This CDR3 is 15 amino acids long. The V and J ends lost 5 bases and 5 bases respectively, with 16 bases between them. The CDR3 loop is CASSKGGPGNNEQFF. Here the CDR3 DNA reads TGTGCCAGCAGCAAGGGAGGACCGGGAAACAATGAGCAGTTCTTC.

The chain employs TRBV4-2 and TRBJ2-3; unclear D gene. Looked up from germline, CDR1 is LGHNA and CDR2 is YNFKEQ. Trimming shortened V by 3 bases and J by 4 bases, and 8 bases separated the two germline ends. CDR3 length equals 13 residues. This chain's CDR3 is CASSQLPSDTQYF. The DNA for the CDR3 is TGTGCCAGCAGCCAGCTACCCTCAGATACGCAGTATTTT.

The chain links TRBV9 to TRBJ2-5; no firm D call. The CDR3 spans 14 residues. Trimming pared 4 bases from V and 1 base from J, leaving 11 bases between. Germline V gives CDR1 SGDLS, CDR2 YYNGEE. CDR3 protein: CASSSRPGQETQYF. The CDR3 DNA sequence: TGTGCCAGCAGCTCCCGCCCAGGCCAAGAGACCCAGTACTTC.

This chain connects TRBV4-1 to TRBJ2-4; D not resolved. The V end was cut by 2 bases, the J end by 0 bases, with 11 bases between. From germline, CDR1 is MGHRA and CDR2 YSYEKL. The CDR3 extends over 16 amino acids. The DNA for the CDR3 is TGCGCCAGCAGCCAATCAAGTGACTTAGCCAAAAACATTCAGTACTTC. Residues: CASSQSSDLAKNIQYF.

This clone showed up just once. The rearrangement joins TRBV5-1 to TRBJ2-5, with D possibly TRBD2 on 5 matching bases. Germline lookup yields CDR1 SGHRS and CDR2 YFSETQ. The CDR3 consists of 16 residues. Trimming removed 2 bases from V and 2 bases from J, with 16 bases in between. The CDR3 nucleotides read TGCGCCAGCAGCTTTGACCCCCGGCCGGGACAAGAGACCCAGTACTTC. It specifies CASSFDPRPGQETQYF.

This chain connects TRBV9 to TRBJ2-1, with a tentative D call TRBD2 (5 bases). Trimming pared 5 bases from V and 10 bases from J, leaving 13 bases between. CDR3 size: 12 residues. Germline V gene lookup returns CDR1 SGDLS and CDR2 YYNGEE. CDR3 bases: TGTGCCAGCAGTGGTACTAGGCACGAGCAGTTCTTC. It is translated as CASSGTRHEQFF.

The rearrangement uses TRBV28 and TRBJ2-4; a weak D match, TRBD1 (6 bases). The germline V and J ends were trimmed by 3 bases and 10 bases, with 19 bases remaining between them. The germline gives CDR1 MDHEN, CDR2 SYDVKM. This CDR3 contains 15 residues. The CDR3 loop reads CASSFSRQARGIQYF. In nucleotides, the CDR3 is TGTGCCAGCAGTTTTTCCCGACAGGCCCGTGGGATTCAGTACTTC.

V gene TRBV5-4 combines with J gene TRBJ1-6; TRBD1 matches at 9 bases. The V segment lost 4 bases and the J segment 8 bases; nucleotides outside the gene matches: 10. CDR1 SGHNT and CDR2 YYREEE come from the germline V gene (reference sequence). The CDR3 is 16 residues long. The CDR3, as DNA: TGTGCCAGCAGCCTTGGGTTAGGACAGGGGCATTCACCCCTCCACTTT. Its protein is CASSLGLGQGHSPLHF.

The V and J genes are TRBV24-1 and TRBJ1-2; D may be TRBD1 (6 bases). This CDR3 is 18 amino acids long. In germline, CDR1 is KGHDR, CDR2 SFDVKD. Trimming pared 3 bases from V and 5 bases from J, leaving 24 bases between. The CDR3, as DNA: TGTGCCACCAGTGATCCTACCGCAACGGGACAAGGGCAATATGGCTACACCTTC. As protein: CATSDPTATGQGQYGYTF.

The chain employs TRBV3-1 (or the pseudogene TRBV3-2) and TRBJ1-1; D gene ambiguous. V lost 4 bases and J lost 1, with 7 bases in between. The germline V gene has CDR1 LGHDT and CDR2 YNNKEL (reference sequence). The CDR3 runs to 13 residues. The CDR3 coding sequence is TGTGCCAGCAGCCTCGGAGAGAACACTGAAGCTTTCTTT. Translation: CASSLGENTEAFF.

V gene TRBV21-1 combines with J gene TRBJ2-7; the D call of TRBD2 is as the table states it, not checked on the DNA. TRBV21-1 is a pseudogene. The length of the CDR3 is 14 residues. In DNA form, the CDR3 reads TGTGCCAGCACAACCCGGTGTTTCTCCTACGAGCAGTACTTC. Translating gives CASTTRCFSYEQYF.

CDR3 sequence (DNA): TGCGCCAGCAGCGCGACATTCGCTAGCACAGATACGCAGTATTTT. As protein: CASSATFASTDTQYF. This chain uses TRBV4-3 with TRBJ2-3; unclear D gene. With 5 bases removed from V and 0 bases from J, the gap between germline ends came to 12 bases. This CDR3 is built from 15 residues. CDR1 is LGHNA and CDR2 is YSLEER in the germline V gene.

The J gene is TRBJ2-1, the V gene TRBV7-2; 9 positions agree with TRBD2. The CDR3 consists of 15 residues. V shed 5 bases, J shed 8 bases, and the junction held 10 bases outside the gene matches. The germline V gene encodes CDR1 SGHTA and CDR2 FQGNSA. CDR3 loop: CASSPSGTSRDEQFF. The CDR3 nucleotides read TGTGCCAGCAGCCCATCAGGGACTAGCAGAGATGAGCAGTTCTTC. The full variable domain, completed using reference TRBV7-2 and TRBJ2-1, is GAGVSQSPSNKVTEKGKDVELRCDPISGHTALYWYRQSLGQGLEFLIYFQGNSAPDKSGLPSDRFSAERTGGSVSTLTIQRTQQEDSAVYLCASSPSGTSRDEQFFGPGTRLTVL.

The V and J genes are TRBV28 and TRBJ1-4; D ambiguous. Germline values: CDR1 MDHEN, CDR2 SYDVKM. There are 14 residues in the CDR3. V dropped 3 bases and J dropped 8 bases, with 13 bases sitting between them. This CDR3 reads CASSFPPWAEKLFF. CDR3 coding DNA: TGTGCCAGCAGTTTCCCGCCTTGGGCGGAAAAACTGTTTTTT.

This rearrangement joins TRBV1 to TRBJ1-2; the D segment call TRBD1 is taken from the table without a DNA check. TRBV1 is termed a pseudogene. This CDR3 has 14 residues. The CDR3 is CTFVMTGGADGYTF. As DNA, the CDR3 is TGCACCTTCGTAATGACAGGGGGCGCCGATGGCTACACCTTC.

This chain links TRBV13 with TRBJ2-5, with 11 bases lining up with TRBD2. The CDR3 length is 15 residues. CDR1 PRHDT and CDR2 FYEKMQ come from the germline V gene (reference sequence). The V gene end was trimmed by 5 bases and the J gene end by 5 bases; junction bases not matched to a gene: 7. CDR3 DNA: TGTGCCAGCAGCGTACTAGCGGGGGCCGGGGAGACCCAGTACTTC. It codes for CASSVLAGAGETQYF.

This chain links TRBV9 with TRBJ2-1; TRBD2 aligns across 7 bases. J gave up 6 bases and V 0 bases, and 6 bases lay outside the gene matches. CDR1 is SGDLS and CDR2 is YYNGEE in the germline V gene. The CDR3 contains 15 residues. CDR3: CASSVGEGLRNEQFF. CDR3 DNA: TGTGCCAGCAGCGTAGGGGAGGGGCTTCGCAATGAGCAGTTCTTC. The complete variable domain, with remaining parts taken from reference TRBV9 and TRBJ2-1, reads DSGVTQTPKHLITATGQRVTLRCSPRSGDLSVYWYQQSLDQGLQFLIQYYNGEERAKGNILERFSAQQFPDLHSELNLSSLELGDSALYFCASSVGEGLRNEQFFGPGTRLTVL.